Listed below are T cell receptor beta chains from one sample, sequenced in a study of blood T cell repertoires in COVID-19. TCRdb's copy holds only in-frame clones and misses some; the assay was immunoSEQ multiplex PCR. Seen here are around 200,000 clones, roughly 90% observed once, and the top ten hold 5.5% to 7.5%. The sequenced sample was peripheral blood. These receptors were collected from a middle-aged man with acute or convalescent COVID-19. Both conserved end residues are part of each CDR3. A D gene is named only where the DNA matches it firmly. Size tells how often a clone was seen (once, few, many) or the class of an expanded clone, and some rows leave it out.

v_gene	j_gene	abundance	d_gene	CDR3aa	CDR3nt
TRBV5-1	TRBJ1-2	few	.	CASSLTANYGYTF	TGCGCCAGCAGCTTGACAGCTAACTATGGCTACACCTTC
TRBV5-1	TRBJ2-2	.	TRBD2	CASSLRLAGTTGELFF	TGCGCCAGCAGCTTGCGTCTAGCGGGGACGACCGGGGAGCTGTTTTTT
TRBV19	TRBJ2-7	.	TRBD1	CASNPGGGGGGDEQYF	TGTGCCAGTAACCCAGGGGGCGGAGGGGGTGGCGACGAGCAGTACTTC
TRBV27	TRBJ2-1	.	TRBD2	CASSLRWTSGLSYNEQFF	TGTGCCAGCAGTTTAAGATGGACTAGCGGCCTCTCCTACAATGAGCAGTTCTTC
TRBV27	TRBJ1-1	few	.	CASSFLPTELNTEAFF	TGTGCCAGCAGTTTCCTCCCGACAGAATTGAACACTGAAGCTTTCTTT
TRBV19	TRBJ2-5	.	TRBD2	CASRVAGGGETQYF	TGTGCCAGTAGAGTTGCGGGGGGCGGCGAGACCCAGTACTTC
TRBV5-1	TRBJ1-3	.	TRBD1	CASRSLGTADSGNTIYF	TGCGCCAGCAGGTCTCTGGGGACAGCTGACTCTGGAAACACCATATATTTT
TRBV5-4	TRBJ2-7	.	TRBD1	CASSLGTGGGYEQYF	TGTGCCAGCAGCTTGGGGACAGGGGGCGGGTACGAGCAGTACTTC
TRBV27	TRBJ2-5	.	.	CASSSIAAMETQYF	TGTGCCAGCAGTTCGATTGCGGCGATGGAGACCCAGTACTTC
TRBV5-1	TRBJ1-4	few	.	CASRPGGETGEKLFF	TGCGCCAGCAGACCGGGGGGTGAGACGGGTGAAAAACTGTTTTTT
TRBV6-5	TRBJ1-1	.	.	CASSTVTEAFF	TGTGCCAGCAGTACGGTCACTGAAGCTTTCTTT
TRBV5-1	TRBJ2-1	.	TRBD2	CASSSGLGPANEQFF	TGCGCCAGCAGCTCCGGACTAGGCCCAGCCAATGAGCAGTTCTTC
TRBV18	TRBJ2-3	.	TRBD1	CASSPTGTGKADTQYF	TGTGCCAGCTCACCAACCGGGACAGGGAAAGCAGATACGCAGTATTTT
TRBV20-1	TRBJ2-7	.	.	CSASQGLREQYF	TGCAGTGCTAGTCAGGGGTTGAGGGAGCAGTACTTC
TRBV7-2	TRBJ2-1	.	TRBD1	CASSSPNRGFKQFF	TGTGCCAGCAGCTCGCCAAACAGGGGGTTCAAGCAGTTCTTC
TRBV29-1	TRBJ2-3	.	.	CSVTGRDTQYF	TGCAGCGTAACAGGTCGAGATACGCAGTATTTT